The rows below give T cell receptor beta chains drawn from one sample of a study of neurological immune-mediated disorders. TCRdb ran MiXCR on the 5' RACE reads and lists one entry per CDR3 protein. The repertoire holds over 75,000 distinct CDR3 sequences, with nearly 6% as singletons. What was sequenced was PBMCs. The receptor source for this set is a woman aged 60-70 years with multiple sclerosis. Both conserved end residues are part of each CDR3. D genes are given only for firm matches. Not all rows give a size; the values are once, few, many and, for expanded clones, a class.

CDR3 DNA,CDR3 protein,D gene,V gene,clone size,J gene
TGTGCCAGCAGTTACTCCGGGACAGGGGGGGCGAATGAGCAGTTCTTC,CASSYSGTGGANEQFF,TRBD1,TRBV6-5,many,TRBJ2-1
TGTGCCAGCGGTCACTCTGGGGCCAACGTCCTGACTTTC,CASGHSGANVLTF,-,TRBV27,few,TRBJ2-6
TGTGCCAGCAGGCGGGACAGGGATTACAATGAGCAGTTCTTC,CASRRDRDYNEQFF,TRBD1,TRBV6-5,few,TRBJ2-1
TGTGCCAGCATCCAAGAAGGACTAGCGGGGGTTACCGGGTGGACCCAGTACTTC,CASIQEGLAGVTGWTQYF,TRBD2,TRBV3-1,-,TRBJ2-5
TGCAGTGCTGGGACAGGGGCGACTAACTATGGCTACACCTTC,CSAGTGATNYGYTF,TRBD1,TRBV20-1,many,TRBJ1-2
TGTGCCAGCAGCAGGGGACTGGTAGACATTCAGTACTTC,CASSRGLVDIQYF,-,TRBV7-2,many,TRBJ2-4
TGTGCCACCAGTGATTTGGTGGGTGTGAGGGGCACAGATACGCAGTATTTT,CATSDLVGVRGTDTQYF,-,TRBV24-1,many,TRBJ2-3
TGCAGTGCTAGTGGCGGTTGGGACGCCAAAAACATTCAGTACTTC,CSASGGWDAKNIQYF,-,TRBV20-1,many,TRBJ2-4
TGTGCCAGCAGTTTTCTAGCGGCACTTCAAGAGACCCAGTACTTC,CASSFLAALQETQYF,TRBD2,TRBV12-3/TRBV12-4,many,TRBJ2-5
TGTGCCAGTAGCTCGGTCCCCGGGACTGAAGCTTTCTTT,CASSSVPGTEAFF,-,TRBV19,many,TRBJ1-1